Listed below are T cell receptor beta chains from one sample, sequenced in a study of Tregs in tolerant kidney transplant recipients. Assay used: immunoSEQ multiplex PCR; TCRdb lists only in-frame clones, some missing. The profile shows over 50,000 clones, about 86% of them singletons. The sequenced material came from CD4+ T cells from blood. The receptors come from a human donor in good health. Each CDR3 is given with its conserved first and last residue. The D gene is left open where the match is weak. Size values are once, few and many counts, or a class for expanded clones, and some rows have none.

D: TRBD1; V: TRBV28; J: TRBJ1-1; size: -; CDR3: CASQTGEGTEAFF; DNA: TGTGCCAGCCAGACAGGGGAAGGCACTGAAGCTTTCTTT
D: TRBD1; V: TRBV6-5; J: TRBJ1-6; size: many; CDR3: CASSYEYRGNSPLHF; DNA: TGTGCCAGCAGTTACGAGTACAGGGGGAATTCACCCCTCCACTTT
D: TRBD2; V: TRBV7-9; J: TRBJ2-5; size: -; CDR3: CASSSLAGWETQYF; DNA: TGTGCCAGCAGCTCCCTAGCGGGTTGGGAGACCCAGTACTTC
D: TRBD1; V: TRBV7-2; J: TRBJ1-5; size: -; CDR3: CASSLLQGANQPQHF; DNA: TGTGCCAGCAGCTTACTACAGGGGGCCAATCAGCCCCAGCATTTT
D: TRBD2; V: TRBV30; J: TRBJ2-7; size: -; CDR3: CAWSEGRTSGIPYEQYF; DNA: TGTGCCTGGAGTGAGGGGAGGACTAGCGGGATACCCTACGAGCAGTACTTC
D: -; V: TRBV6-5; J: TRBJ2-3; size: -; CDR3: CASRAMGGADTQYF; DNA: TGTGCCAGCAGAGCCATGGGTGGTGCAGATACGCAGTATTTT
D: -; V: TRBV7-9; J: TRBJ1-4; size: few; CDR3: CASSLDNAYNEEKLFF; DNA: TGTGCCAGCAGCTTAGATAACGCTTATAACGAAGAAAAACTGTTTTTT
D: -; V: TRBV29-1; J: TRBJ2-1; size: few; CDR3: CSYSPFTYNEQFF; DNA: TGCAGCTACTCACCTTTCACTTACAATGAGCAGTTCTTC
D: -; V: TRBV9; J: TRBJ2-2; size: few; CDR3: CASSRASNTGELFF; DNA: TGTGCCAGCAGCCGGGCCTCGAACACCGGGGAGCTGTTTTTT
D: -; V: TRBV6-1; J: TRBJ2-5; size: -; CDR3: CASTRIVGLETQYF; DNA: TGTGCCAGCACCCGAATAGTAGGGCTAGAGACCCAGTACTTC
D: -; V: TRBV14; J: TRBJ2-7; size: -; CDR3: CASSGPLYEQYF; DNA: TGTGCCAGCAGCGGGCCTCTCTACGAGCAGTACTTC
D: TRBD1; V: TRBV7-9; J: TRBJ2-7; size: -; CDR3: CASSLVGQISYEQYF; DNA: TGTGCCAGCAGCTTAGTGGGACAGATTTCCTACGAGCAGTACTTC
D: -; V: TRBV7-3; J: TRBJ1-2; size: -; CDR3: CASSLFPQDGYTF; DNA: TGTGCCAGCAGCTTATTCCCACAGGATGGCTACACCTTC
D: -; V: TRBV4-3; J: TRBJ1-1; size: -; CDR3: CASSRRTAMNTEAFF; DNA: TGCGCCAGCAGCCGACGGACAGCTATGAACACTGAAGCTTTCTTT
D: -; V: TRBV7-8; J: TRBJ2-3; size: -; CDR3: CASSFSVVGSTDTQYF; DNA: TGTGCCAGCAGCTTTTCGGTAGTTGGTAGCACAGATACGCAGTATTTT
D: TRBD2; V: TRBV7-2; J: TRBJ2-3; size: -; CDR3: CASSLDGLAGAPKYF; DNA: TGTGCCAGCAGCTTAGACGGACTAGCGGGGGCTCCTAAGTATTTT
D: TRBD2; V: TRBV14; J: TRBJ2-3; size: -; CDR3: CASSHSSGRAGADTQYF; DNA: TGTGCCAGCAGCCATAGTAGCGGGAGGGCCGGAGCAGATACGCAGTATTTT
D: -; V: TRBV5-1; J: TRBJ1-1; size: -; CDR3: CASSSTLNTEAFF; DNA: TGCGCCAGCAGCTCAACATTGAACACTGAAGCTTTCTTT
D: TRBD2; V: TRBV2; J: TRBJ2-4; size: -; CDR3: CASSKSGRPIQYF; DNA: TGTGCCAGCAGTAAGAGCGGGAGACCGATTCAGTACTTC
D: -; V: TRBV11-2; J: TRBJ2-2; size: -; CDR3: CASSQVGQVGTGELFF; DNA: TGTGCCAGCAGCCAGGTCGGGCAGGTGGGGACCGGGGAGCTGTTTTTT
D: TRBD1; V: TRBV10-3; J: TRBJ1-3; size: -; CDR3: CAIRRDRGQNTIYF; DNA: TGTGCCATCAGGCGGGACAGGGGGCAAAACACCATATATTTT
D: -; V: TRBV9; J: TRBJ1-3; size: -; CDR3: CASSVGTGTTGNTIYF; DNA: TGTGCCAGCAGCGTGGGAACCGGGACAACTGGAAACACCATATATTTT
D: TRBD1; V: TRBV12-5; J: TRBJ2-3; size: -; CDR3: CASGLAPKTGGSADTQYF; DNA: TGTGCTAGTGGTTTGGCCCCAAAGACAGGGGGCTCCGCAGATACGCAGTATTTT
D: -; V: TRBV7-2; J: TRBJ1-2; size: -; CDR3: CASSLARSPTTYGYTF; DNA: TGTGCCAGCAGCTTAGCGCGGAGCCCTACCACCTATGGCTACACCTTC
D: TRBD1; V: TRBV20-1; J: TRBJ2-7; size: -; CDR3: CSAAQGVEQYF; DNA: TGCAGTGCTGCCCAGGGGGTCGAGCAGTACTTC
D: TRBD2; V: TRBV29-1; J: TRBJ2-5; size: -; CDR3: CSVSPGGWETQYF; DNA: TGCAGCGTCTCCCCGGGGGGGTGGGAGACCCAGTACTTC
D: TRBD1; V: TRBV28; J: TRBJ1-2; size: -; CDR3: CASGDRKNYGYTF; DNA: TGTGCCAGCGGGGACAGAAAGAACTATGGCTACACCTTC
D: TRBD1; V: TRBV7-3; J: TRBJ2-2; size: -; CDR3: CASSLTGTGTTGELFF; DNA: TGTGCCAGCAGCTTAACAGGGACAGGGACCACCGGGGAGCTGTTTTTT
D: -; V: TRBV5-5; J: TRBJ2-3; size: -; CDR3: CASSRFVRGISDTQYF; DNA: TGTGCCAGCAGCCGCTTTGTAAGGGGAATATCAGATACGCAGTATTTT
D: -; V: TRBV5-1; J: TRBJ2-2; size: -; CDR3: CASGGGKNTGELFF; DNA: TGCGCCAGCGGTGGGGGGAAAAACACCGGGGAGCTGTTTTTT
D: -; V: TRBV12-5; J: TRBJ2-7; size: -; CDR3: CARAPSRYEQYF; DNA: TGTGCTAGGGCCCCTTCTCGCTACGAGCAGTACTTC
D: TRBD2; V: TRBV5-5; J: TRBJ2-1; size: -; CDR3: CASSWAGLAGGRWAYNEQFF; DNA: TGTGCCAGCAGCTGGGCGGGACTAGCGGGAGGCCGATGGGCCTACAATGAGCAGTTCTTC
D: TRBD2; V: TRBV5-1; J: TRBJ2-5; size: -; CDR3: CASSLRSGGNQETQYF; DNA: TGCGCCAGCAGCTTGAGGAGCGGGGGGAACCAAGAGACCCAGTACTTC
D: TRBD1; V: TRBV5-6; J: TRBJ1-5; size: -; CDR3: CASSIRQGFPYSNQPQHF; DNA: TGTGCCAGCAGCATAAGACAGGGGTTTCCCTATAGCAATCAGCCCCAGCATTTT
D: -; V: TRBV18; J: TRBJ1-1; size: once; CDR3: CASSSLGGLNTEAFF; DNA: TGTGCCAGCTCATCGCTGGGGGGCCTGAACACTGAAGCTTTCTTT
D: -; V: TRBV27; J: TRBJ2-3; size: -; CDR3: CASSPGSGDVTTDTQYF; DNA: TGTGCCAGCAGTCCGGGGAGCGGCGACGTCACCACAGATACGCAGTATTTT
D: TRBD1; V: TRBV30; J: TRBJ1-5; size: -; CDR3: CACGTVGQPQHF; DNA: TGTGCCTGCGGGACAGTTGGTCAGCCCCAGCATTTT
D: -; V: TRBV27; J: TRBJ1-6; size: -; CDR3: CASSLHSASYNSPLHF; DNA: TGTGCCAGCAGTTTACATAGTGCCTCCTATAATTCACCCCTCCACTTT
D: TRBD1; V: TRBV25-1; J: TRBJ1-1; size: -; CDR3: CASRTRTGVGTEAFF; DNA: TGTGCCAGCAGGACACGGACAGGGGTGGGTACTGAAGCTTTCTTT
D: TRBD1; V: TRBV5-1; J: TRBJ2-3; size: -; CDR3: CASSLNPGTDQYF; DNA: TGCGCCAGCAGCTTGAACCCAGGGACAGACCAGTATTTT
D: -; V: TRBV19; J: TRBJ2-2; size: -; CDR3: CASSREILGTGELFF; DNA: TGTGCCAGTAGTAGAGAAATCTTGGGGACCGGGGAGCTGTTTTTT
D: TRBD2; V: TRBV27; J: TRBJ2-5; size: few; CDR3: CASSFSAGEGTQYF; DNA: TGTGCCAGCAGTTTCTCAGCGGGAGAGGGGACCCAGTACTTC
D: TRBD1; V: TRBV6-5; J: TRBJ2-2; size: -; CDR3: CASSRGTGVAGELFF; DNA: TGTGCCAGCAGTCGCGGGACAGGGGTGGCCGGGGAGCTGTTTTTT
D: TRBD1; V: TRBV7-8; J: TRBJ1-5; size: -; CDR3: CASASGQGGVGNQPQHF; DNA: TGTGCCAGCGCTTCTGGACAGGGAGGAGTGGGCAATCAGCCCCAGCATTTT
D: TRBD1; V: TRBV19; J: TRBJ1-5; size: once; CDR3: CASSITGGGGQPQHF; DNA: TGTGCCAGTAGTATAACAGGGGGCGGTGGTCAGCCCCAGCATTTT
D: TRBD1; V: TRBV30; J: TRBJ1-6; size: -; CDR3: CAWKGQLSSYNSPLHF; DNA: TGTGCCTGGAAGGGACAGCTGAGCTCCTATAATTCACCCCTCCACTTT
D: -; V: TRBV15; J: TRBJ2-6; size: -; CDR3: CATSREVRSSSSGANVLTF; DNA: TGTGCCACCAGCAGAGAGGTAAGGTCGAGCAGCTCTGGGGCCAACGTCCTGACTTTC
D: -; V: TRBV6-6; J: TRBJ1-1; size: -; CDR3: CASSYPNQLNTEAFF; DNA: TGTGCCAGCAGTTACCCTAATCAGTTGAACACTGAAGCTTTCTTT
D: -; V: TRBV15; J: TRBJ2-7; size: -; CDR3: CATSRDPGQGYEQYF; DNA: TGTGCCACCAGCAGAGATCCTGGGCAGGGCTACGAGCAGTACTTC
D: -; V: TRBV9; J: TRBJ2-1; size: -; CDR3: CASSVDGTGRNEQFF; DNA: TGTGCCAGCAGCGTAGATGGAACAGGCCGCAATGAGCAGTTCTTC
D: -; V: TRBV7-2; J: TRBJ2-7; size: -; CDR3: CASSLALSRVPPREQYF; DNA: TGTGCCAGCAGCTTAGCGCTCTCGCGGGTTCCCCCCCGCGAGCAGTACTTC
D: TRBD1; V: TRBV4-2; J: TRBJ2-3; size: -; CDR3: CASSQGYRGVGTDTQYF; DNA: TGTGCCAGCAGCCAAGGGTACAGGGGAGTGGGCACAGATACGCAGTATTTT
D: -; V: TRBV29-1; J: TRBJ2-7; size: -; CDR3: CSVASAGGYEQYF; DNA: TGCAGCGTTGCATCGGCAGGGGGGTACGAGCAGTACTTC
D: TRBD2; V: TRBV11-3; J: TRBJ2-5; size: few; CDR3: CASSFRGGKETQYF; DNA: TGTGCCAGCAGCTTCCGGGGAGGGAAGGAGACCCAGTACTTC
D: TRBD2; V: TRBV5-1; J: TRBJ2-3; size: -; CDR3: CASSLGDYSTDTQYF; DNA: TGCGCCAGCAGCTTGGGGGACTATAGCACAGATACGCAGTATTTT
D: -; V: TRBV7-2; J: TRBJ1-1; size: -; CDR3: CASSLRGTEAFF; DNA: TGTGCCAGCAGCTTACGGGGCACTGAAGCTTTCTTT